Each of the 9 T cell receptor beta chains below was sequenced from the same sample in a study of blood T cell repertoires in COVID-19. Using immunoSEQ multiplex PCR, the repertoire was profiled, and TCRdb retains in-frame clones only, with some absent. The profile shows a few hundred thousand clones, approximately 89% of them singletons. The specimen was PBMCs or T cells enriched from blood (not recorded which). All receptors come from a man aged 40-49 years in a cohort exposed to, infected with or recovered from COVID-19 (not recorded which).

V gene TRBV5-1 combines with J gene TRBJ2-1, with unresolved D. The CDR3 runs 14 residues. Germline values: CDR1 SGHRS, CDR2 YFSETQ. Trimming cost V 2 bases and J 8 bases, with 14 bases left between them. CDR3 sequence: CASSFLTGFDEQFF. The CDR3 nucleotides are TGCGCCAGCAGCTTTCTAACCGGGTTTGATGAGCAGTTCTTC.

The CDR3 is CASSPSGTSAYNEQFF. The CDR3 coding sequence is TGTGCCAGCAGCCCATCTGGGACTAGCGCCTACAATGAGCAGTTCTTC. This rearrangement joins TRBV7-9 to TRBJ2-1; 10 bases map to TRBD2. Germline V lookup: CDR1 SEHNR, CDR2 FQNEAQ (reference sequence). The V and J ends lost 5 bases and 2 bases, in that order; junction bases with no gene match: 6. This CDR3 region has 16 residues.

V and J are TRBV5-4 and TRBJ2-1, with D uncertain. CDR3 length: 16 residues. Germline loops: CDR1 SGHNT, CDR2 YYREEE (reference sequence). Deletions cut 4 bases from V and 0 bases from J, with 14 bases between. For the CDR3, the DNA is TGTGCCAGCAGCCGTGAGGCGTCTAACTCCTACAATGAGCAGTTCTTC. It codes for CASSREASNSYNEQFF.

The chain recombines TRBV28 with TRBJ2-7; 7 bases are a match to TRBD1. In germline, CDR1 is MDHEN, CDR2 SYDVKM. There are 16 residues in the CDR3. V lost 6 bases to trimming and J lost 6 bases; unmatched junction nucleotides: 17. CDR3 sequence reads: CASRLGRGNTIREQYF. Here the CDR3 DNA reads TGTGCCAGCAGATTGGGCAGGGGGAACACAATACGCGAGCAGTACTTC. The full variable domain, completed using reference TRBV28 and TRBJ2-7, is DVKVTQSSRYLVKRTGEKVFLECVQDMDHENMFWYRQDPGLGLRLIYFSYDVKMKEKGDIPEGYSVSREKKERFSLILESASTNQTSMYLCASRLGRGNTIREQYFGPGTRLTVT.

This chain links TRBV14 with TRBJ1-2, with a possible D match to TRBD1 (5 bases). Per the germline V gene, CDR1 is SGHDN and CDR2 is FVKESK. The germline V and J ends were trimmed by 2 bases and 2 bases, with 9 bases remaining between them. The CDR3 contains 14 residues. CDR3 protein: CASSQRGRNYGYTF. The DNA of the CDR3 is TGTGCCAGCAGCCAAAGGGGCAGGAACTATGGCTACACCTTC. The full variable domain, its missing parts supplied by reference TRBV14 and TRBJ1-2, is EAGVTQFPSHSVIEKGQTVTLRCDPISGHDNLYWYRRVMGKEIKFLLHFVKESKQDESGMPNNRFLAERTGGTYSTLKVQPAELEDSGVYFCASSQRGRNYGYTFGSGTRLTVV.

This clone was seen once. The J gene is TRBJ2-2, the V gene TRBV2, with 13 bases aligning to TRBD2. CDR1 is SNHLY, CDR2 FYNNEI, per germline. This CDR3 is 15 amino acids long. The J segment lost 6 bases and the V segment lost 6 bases, leaving 4 bases of the junction unmatched. The CDR3 reads CASRRTSGSSGELFF. The CDR3 region has the DNA TGTGCCAGCAGGAGGACTAGCGGGAGCTCCGGGGAGCTGTTTTTT.

Of note for this clone: The identical CDR3 is also encoded by other nucleotide sequences in the sample. The chain combines TRBV25-1 with TRBJ2-3; 8 bases agree with TRBD1. V was pared by 2 bases and J by 3 bases, with 4 bases of the junction left unmatched. Per the germline V gene, CDR1 is MGHDK and CDR2 is SYGVNS. CDR3 length: 15 amino acids. DNA of the CDR3: TGTGCCAGCAGTGAAGGTCAGGGGGCTACAGATACGCAGTATTTT. It is translated as CASSEGQGATDTQYF.

The chain employs TRBV6-5 and TRBJ1-3; D remains ambiguous. CDR1 and CDR2 (germline): MNHEY, SVGAGI. The CDR3 covers 15 residues. V was pared by 2 bases and J by 0 bases, with 8 bases between. The CDR3 sequence is CASSYQASSGNTIYF. Written as DNA, the CDR3 is TGTGCCAGCAGTTACCAAGCCTCCTCTGGAAACACCATATATTTT.

The chain is built from TRBV30 and TRBJ2-2; D remains unclear. Trimming took 4 bases from V and 6 from J, leaving 15 bases between them. The CDR3 extends over 14 amino acids. Germline CDR1 reads GTSNPN; CDR2 reads SVGIG (reference sequence). Here the CDR3 reads CAWNKRNSPGELFF. CDR3 bases: TGTGCCTGGAATAAGAGAAATTCACCCGGGGAGCTGTTTTTT.